The source of this TCR beta chain is a study of cytomegalovirus exposure and HLA in healthy donors. The PCR ran on 60 Vbeta and 13 Jbeta primers. Measured with immunoSEQ multiplex PCR; TCRdb has only the in-frame clones, and not every one. Among 59,000 or so clones listed, about 85% were seen once. Note on this clone: Its cognate antigen is unknown. One junction end disagrees with the germline gene, perhaps due to a read error.

The CDR3 is made up of 16 amino acids. From germline, CDR1 is MGHRA and CDR2 YSYEKL. Study outcomes and limitations: With high specificity and sensitivity, the classifier reportedly diagnosed cytomegalovirus status.

The specimen was PBMCs. This sequence originates from a female donor in good health and CMV-seronegative. The chain combines TRBV4-1 with TRBJ1-1; no clear D gene. The CDR3 here is CAGSQDFREGLTEAFF. CDR3 coding DNA: TGCGCCGGCAGCCAAGACTTCCGGGAGGGATTGACTGAAGCTTTCTTT.